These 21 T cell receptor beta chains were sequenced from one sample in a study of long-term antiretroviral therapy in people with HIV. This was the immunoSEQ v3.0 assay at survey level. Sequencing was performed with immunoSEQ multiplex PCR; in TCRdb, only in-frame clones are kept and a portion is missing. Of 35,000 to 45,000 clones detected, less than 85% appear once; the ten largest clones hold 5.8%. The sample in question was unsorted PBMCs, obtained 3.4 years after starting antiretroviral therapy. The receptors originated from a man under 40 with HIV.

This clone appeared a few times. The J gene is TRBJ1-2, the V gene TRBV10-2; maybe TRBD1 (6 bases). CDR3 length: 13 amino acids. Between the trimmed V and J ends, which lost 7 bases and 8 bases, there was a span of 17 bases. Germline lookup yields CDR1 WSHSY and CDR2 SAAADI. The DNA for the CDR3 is TGCGCCAGCAAATCGGGGGCCACACGGGGCTACACCTTC. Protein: CASKSGATRGYTF.

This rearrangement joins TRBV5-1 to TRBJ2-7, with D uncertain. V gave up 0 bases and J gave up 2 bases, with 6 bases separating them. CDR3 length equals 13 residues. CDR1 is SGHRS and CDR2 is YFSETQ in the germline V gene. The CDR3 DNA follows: TGCGCCAGCAGCTTGGATAGGGCCTACGAGCAGTACTTC. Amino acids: CASSLDRAYEQYF.

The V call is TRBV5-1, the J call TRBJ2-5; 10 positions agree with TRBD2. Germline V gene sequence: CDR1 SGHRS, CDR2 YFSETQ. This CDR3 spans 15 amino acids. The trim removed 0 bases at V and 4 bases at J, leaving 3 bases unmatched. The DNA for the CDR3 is TGCGCCAGCAGCTTGGCTAGCGGGAGTGGAGAGACCCAGTACTTC. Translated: CASSLASGSGETQYF.

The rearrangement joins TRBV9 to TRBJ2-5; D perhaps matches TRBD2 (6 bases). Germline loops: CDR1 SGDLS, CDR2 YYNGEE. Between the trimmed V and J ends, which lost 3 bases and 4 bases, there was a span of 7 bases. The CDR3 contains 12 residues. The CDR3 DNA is TGTGCCAGCAGCGCGGGAGTAGAGACCCAGTACTTC. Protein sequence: CASSAGVETQYF.

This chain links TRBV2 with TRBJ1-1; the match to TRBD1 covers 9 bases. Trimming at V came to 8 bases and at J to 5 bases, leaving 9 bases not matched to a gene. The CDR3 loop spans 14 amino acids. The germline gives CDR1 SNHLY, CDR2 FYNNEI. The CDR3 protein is CASSAGTGFTEAFF. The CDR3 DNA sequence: TGTGCCAGCTCGGCCGGGACAGGGTTTACTGAAGCTTTCTTT.

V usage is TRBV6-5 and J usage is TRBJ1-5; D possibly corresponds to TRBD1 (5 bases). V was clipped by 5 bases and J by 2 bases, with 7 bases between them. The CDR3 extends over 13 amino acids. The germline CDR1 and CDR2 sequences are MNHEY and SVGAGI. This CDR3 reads CASSGHRNQPQHF. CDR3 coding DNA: TGTGCCAGCAGTGGACACCGCAATCAGCCCCAGCATTTT.

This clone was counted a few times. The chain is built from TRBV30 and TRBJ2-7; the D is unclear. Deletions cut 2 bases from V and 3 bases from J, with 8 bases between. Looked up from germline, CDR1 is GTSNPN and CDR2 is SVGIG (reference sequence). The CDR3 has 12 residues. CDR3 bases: TGTGCCTGGAGTTCTACAAACTACGAGCAGTACTTC. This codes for CAWSSTNYEQYF.

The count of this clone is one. CDR3 nucleotide sequence: TGTGCCAGTAGTATGATAGGGGTGGGGACCCAGTACTTC. Translation: CASSMIGVGTQYF. The chain employs TRBV19 and TRBJ2-5; D is perhaps TRBD1 (5 bases). This CDR3 has 13 amino acids. Germline CDR1 is LNHDA and CDR2 is SQIVND (reference sequence). With 3 bases removed from V and 7 bases from J, the gap between germline ends came to 12 bases.

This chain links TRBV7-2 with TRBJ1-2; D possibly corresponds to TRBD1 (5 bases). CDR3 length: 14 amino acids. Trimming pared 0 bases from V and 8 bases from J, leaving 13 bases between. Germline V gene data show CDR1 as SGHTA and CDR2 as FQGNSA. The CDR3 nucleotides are TGTGCCAGCAGCTTAGCGCAGGGACGTGGGGGCTACACCTTC. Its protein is CASSLAQGRGGYTF.

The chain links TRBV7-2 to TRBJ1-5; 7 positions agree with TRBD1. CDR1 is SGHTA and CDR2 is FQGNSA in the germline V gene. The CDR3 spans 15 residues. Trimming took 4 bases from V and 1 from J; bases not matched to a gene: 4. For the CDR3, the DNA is TGTGCCAGCAGCTCGAGGGGGCAAAGCAATCAGCCCCAGCATTTT. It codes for CASSSRGQSNQPQHF. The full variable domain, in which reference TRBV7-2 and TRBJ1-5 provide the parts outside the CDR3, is GAGVSQSPSNKVTEKGKDVELRCDPISGHTALYWYRQSLGQGLEFLIYFQGNSAPDKSGLPSDRFSAERTGGSVSTLTIQRTQQEDSAVYLCASSSRGQSNQPQHFGDGTRLSIL.

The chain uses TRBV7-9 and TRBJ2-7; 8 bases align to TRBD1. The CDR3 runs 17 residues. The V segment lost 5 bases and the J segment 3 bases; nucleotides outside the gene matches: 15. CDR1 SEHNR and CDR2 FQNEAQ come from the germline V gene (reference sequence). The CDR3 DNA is TGTGCCAGCAGCACCACCGACAGGGGAACGAATTACTACGAGCAGTACTTC. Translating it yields CASSTTDRGTNYYEQYF.

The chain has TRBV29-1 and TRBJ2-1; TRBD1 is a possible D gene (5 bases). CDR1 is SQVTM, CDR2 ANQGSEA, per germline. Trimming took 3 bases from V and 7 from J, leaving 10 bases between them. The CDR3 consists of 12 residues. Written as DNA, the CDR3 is TGCAGCGTTGATTCCGCAGGGAATGAGCAGTTCTTC. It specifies CSVDSAGNEQFF.

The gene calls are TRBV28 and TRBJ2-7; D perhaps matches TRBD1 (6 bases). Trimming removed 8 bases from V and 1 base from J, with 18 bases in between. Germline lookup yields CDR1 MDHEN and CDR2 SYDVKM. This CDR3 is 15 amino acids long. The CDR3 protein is CASSRDTDTSYEQYF. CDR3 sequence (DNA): TGTGCCAGCTCCCGGGACACAGATACGTCCTACGAGCAGTACTTC.

CDR3 coding DNA: TGCAGCGTTCGGAACAGGAACACCGGGGAGCTGTTTTTT. This encodes CSVRNRNTGELFF. The chain carries TRBV29-1 and TRBJ2-2; D is unresolved. The CDR3 extends over 13 amino acids. The germline CDR1 and CDR2 sequences are SQVTM and ANQGSEA. Trimming cost V 5 bases and J 1 base, with 8 bases left between them.

The CDR3 protein is CASSYLGGTQYF. CDR3 nucleotide sequence: TGTGCCAGCAGCTACTTGGGGGGAACGCAGTATTTT. J is TRBJ2-3 and V is TRBV11-2; D possibly corresponds to TRBD2 (6 bases). CDR1 and CDR2 from the germline V gene are SGHAT and FQNNGV. Between the trimmed V and J ends, which lost 4 bases and 9 bases, there was a span of 11 bases. This CDR3 spans 12 amino acids.

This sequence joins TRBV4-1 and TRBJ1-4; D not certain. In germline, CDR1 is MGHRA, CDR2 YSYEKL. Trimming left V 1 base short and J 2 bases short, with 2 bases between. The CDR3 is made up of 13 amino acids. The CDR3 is CASSQVTNEKLFF. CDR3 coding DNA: TGCGCCAGCAGCCAAGTGACTAATGAAAAACTGTTTTTT.

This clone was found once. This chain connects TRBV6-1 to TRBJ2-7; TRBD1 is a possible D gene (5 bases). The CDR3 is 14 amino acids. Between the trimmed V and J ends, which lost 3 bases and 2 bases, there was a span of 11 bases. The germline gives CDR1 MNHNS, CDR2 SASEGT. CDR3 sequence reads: CASSEGPGTYEQYF. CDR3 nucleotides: TGTGCCAGCAGTGAGGGGCCAGGGACCTACGAGCAGTACTTC.

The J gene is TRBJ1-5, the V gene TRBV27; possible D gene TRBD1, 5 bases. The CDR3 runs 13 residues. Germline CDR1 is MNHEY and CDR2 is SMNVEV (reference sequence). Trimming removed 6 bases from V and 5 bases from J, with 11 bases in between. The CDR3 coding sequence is TGTGCCAGCAGATCTGACAGATATCAGCCCCAGCATTTT. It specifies CASRSDRYQPQHF.

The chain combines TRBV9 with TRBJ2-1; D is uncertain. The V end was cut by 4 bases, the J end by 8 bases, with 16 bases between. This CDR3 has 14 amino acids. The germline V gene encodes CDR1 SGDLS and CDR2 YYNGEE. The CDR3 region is CASSPPGHFYEQFF. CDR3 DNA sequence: TGTGCCAGCAGCCCACCGGGCCATTTCTATGAGCAGTTCTTC. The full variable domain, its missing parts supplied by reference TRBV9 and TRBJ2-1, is DSGVTQTPKHLITATGQRVTLRCSPRSGDLSVYWYQQSLDQGLQFLIQYYNGEERAKGNILERFSAQQFPDLHSELNLSSLELGDSALYFCASSPPGHFYEQFFGPGTRLTVL.

The CDR3 region has the DNA TGCAGCGTTGGGACAGGAACCTACAATGAGCAGTTCTTC. It specifies CSVGTGTYNEQFF. The chain combines TRBV29-1 with TRBJ2-1; TRBD1 matches 7 bases. The CDR3 has 13 residues. V was pared by 4 bases and J by 2 bases, with 2 bases of the junction left unmatched. Germline CDR1 SQVTM, CDR2 ANQGSEA.

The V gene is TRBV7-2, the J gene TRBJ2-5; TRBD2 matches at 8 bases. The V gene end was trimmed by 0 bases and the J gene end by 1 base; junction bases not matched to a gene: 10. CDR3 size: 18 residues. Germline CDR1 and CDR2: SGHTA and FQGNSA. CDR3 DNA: TGTGCCAGCAGCTTAGCCGGGGGGGCCACTCGGGGCCAAGAGACCCAGTACTTC. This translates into CASSLAGGATRGQETQYF.